A single sample gave rise to the 24 T cell receptor beta chains below, sequenced in a study of shared clonotypes between healthy human individuals. Clones were read by immunoSEQ multiplex PCR, and TCRdb kept only the in-frame ones, dropping some. The data hold some 2.4 million clones, with over 85% observed a single time. The material sequenced was naive CD4+ T cells from PBMCs. The subset here: CD45RA+ positively selected. These receptors were obtained from a man aged 18 to 30 in good health. Some clones in this sample may be carry-over from other donors' samples.

A note on this clone: Given the absence of the conserved phenylalanine or tryptophan at the CDR3 end, a read error is likely. V gene TRBV7-9 combines with J gene TRBJ2-3; possible D gene TRBD1, 6 bases. The CDR3 sequence is 15 residues long. The germline gives CDR1 SEHNR, CDR2 FQNEAQ (reference sequence). V was trimmed by 0 bases and J by 6 bases, leaving 13 bases between them. CDR3 nucleotides: TGTGCCAGCAGCTTAGCCCAGGGGCCCCAGGATACGCAGTATCTT. This gives the protein CASSLAQGPQDTQYL.

This chain links TRBV6-5 with TRBJ1-5, with 7 nucleotides matching TRBD1. From germline, CDR1 is MNHEY and CDR2 SVGAGI. Germline trimming cut 5 bases from V and 7 bases from J; bases unmatched to any gene: 5. The CDR3 consists of 13 residues. CDR3 in DNA: TGTGCCAGCAGTAGACAGGGTCGACAGCCCCAGCATTTT. Translated: CASSRQGRQPQHF.

With regard to this clone: The same CDR3 is also encoded by other DNA sequences in this sample. This sequence joins TRBV5-1 and TRBJ2-7; a possible D gene is TRBD1 (5 bases). This CDR3 has 11 residues. V gave up 0 bases and J gave up 7 bases, with 5 bases separating them. Germline-derived CDR1 and CDR2 are SGHRS and YFSETQ. CDR3 bases: TGCGCCAGCAGCTTGGAGGGGGAGCAGTACTTC. Protein product: CASSLEGEQYF. Using reference TRBV5-1 and TRBJ2-7 for the parts outside the CDR3, the full variable domain is KAGVTQTPRYLIKTRGQQVTLSCSPISGHRSVSWYQQTPGQGLQFLFEYFSETQRNKGNFPGRFSGRQFSNSRSEMNVSTLELGDSALYLCASSLEGEQYFGPGTRLTVT.

The chain carries TRBV5-4 and TRBJ1-1; no clear D. CDR3 size: 14 residues. The V end was cut by 0 bases, the J end by 0 bases, with 6 bases between. Germline V gene lookup returns CDR1 SGHNT and CDR2 YYREEE (reference sequence). The CDR3 loop reads CASSLESMNTEAFF. DNA for the CDR3: TGTGCCAGCAGCTTGGAAAGCATGAACACTGAAGCTTTCTTT.

The rearrangement links TRBV5-1 to TRBJ2-3; 10 nucleotides agree with TRBD1. Germline V gene sequence: CDR1 SGHRS, CDR2 YFSETQ. The CDR3 extends over 16 amino acids. Trimming removed 0 bases from V and 4 bases from J; junction bases left unmatched: 5. CDR3 protein: CASSLEGTGASDTQYF. CDR3 sequence (DNA): TGCGCCAGCAGCTTGGAAGGGACAGGGGCTTCAGATACGCAGTATTTT. Variable domain in full (rest from reference TRBV5-1 and TRBJ2-3): KAGVTQTPRYLIKTRGQQVTLSCSPISGHRSVSWYQQTPGQGLQFLFEYFSETQRNKGNFPGRFSGRQFSNSRSEMNVSTLELGDSALYLCASSLEGTGASDTQYFGPGTRLTVL.

The chain carries TRBV5-4 and TRBJ2-7, with unresolved D. The CDR3 extends over 13 amino acids. The V end lost 1 base, the J end lost 3 bases, and 8 bases lay between the germline ends. Germline V gene lookup returns CDR1 SGHNT and CDR2 YYREEE (reference sequence). CDR3 nucleotide sequence: TGTGCCAGCAGCTTGTTTTTTGACTACGAGCAGTACTTC. Translation gives CASSLFFDYEQYF. The variable domain in full, with the rest retrieved from reference TRBV5-4 and TRBJ2-7, is ETGVTQSPTHLIKTRGQQVTLRCSSQSGHNTVSWYQQALGQGPQFIFQYYREEENGRGNFPPRFSGLQFPNYSSELNVNALELDDSALYLCASSLFFDYEQYFGPGTRLTVT.

The count of this clone is one. The V and J genes are TRBV5-8 and TRBJ2-5; 8 bases align to TRBD1. The junction had 4 bases not matched to a gene; V was cut back by 5 bases and J by 1 base. Per the germline V gene, CDR1 is SGHTS and CDR2 is YDEGEE. The CDR3 runs 14 residues. The CDR3 reads CASRGGQVQETQYF. The CDR3 DNA is TGTGCCAGCAGGGGGGGACAGGTCCAAGAGACCCAGTACTTC. The whole variable domain, filled in from reference TRBV5-8 and TRBJ2-5, reads EAGVTQSPTHLIKTRGQQATLRCSPISGHTSVYWYQQALGLGLQFLLWYDEGEERNRGNFPPRFSGRQFPNYSSELNVNALELEDSALYLCASRGGQVQETQYFGPGTRLLVL.

This chain links TRBV2 with TRBJ2-3; D is undetermined. The CDR3 runs 12 residues. Germline assignment: CDR1 SNHLY and CDR2 FYNNEI. V was shortened by 2 bases and J by 12 bases, with 12 bases between the two germline ends. CDR3 sequence reads: CASSERATKQYF. In DNA form, the CDR3 reads TGTGCCAGCAGTGAAAGGGCCACCAAACAGTATTTT.

Comments on this clone: Other DNA sequences of this sample code for an identical CDR3. J is TRBJ2-7 and V is TRBV6-1; 7 bases fit TRBD2. The CDR3 has 14 residues. V dropped 4 bases and J dropped 0; count of bases not matched to a gene: 3. Germline loops: CDR1 MNHNS, CDR2 SASEGT. CDR3 DNA: TGTGCCAGCAGTGGGGGGGGTTCCTCCTACGAGCAGTACTTC. Translating gives CASSGGGSSYEQYF.

This clone was found a few times. Other DNA sequences from this sample encode an identical CDR3 as well. The CDR3 spells CASSAGLANEKLFF. The CDR3 nucleotides are TGTGCCAGCAGTGCAGGGTTAGCTAATGAAAAACTGTTTTTT. This rearrangement joins TRBV2 to TRBJ1-4, with D possibly matching TRBD1 (5 bases). The CDR3 consists of 14 residues. Deletions cut 4 bases from V and 3 bases from J, with 9 bases between. CDR1 and CDR2 (germline): SNHLY, FYNNEI.

The gene calls are TRBV6-5 and TRBJ1-1; D might be TRBD1 (6 bases). In germline, CDR1 is MNHEY, CDR2 SVGAGI. Trimming left V 5 bases short and J 4 bases short, with 17 bases between. This CDR3 spans 15 amino acids. CDR3 coding DNA: TGTGCCAGCAGTCCAACTAGGGGAGGGGGCACTGAAGCTTTCTTT. Amino acid sequence: CASSPTRGGGTEAFF.

To note about this clone: Other DNA sequences in this sample translate to the same CDR3. In DNA form, the CDR3 reads TGTGCCAGCAGTCTAGACAGGGGGCGCATCTATGGCTACACCTTC. Translation: CASSLDRGRIYGYTF. The rearrangement links TRBV5-4 to TRBJ1-2, with TRBD1 matching 10 bases. V gave up 5 bases and J gave up 4 bases; unmatched junction bases: 8. The CDR3 totals 15 residues. Germline values: CDR1 SGHNT, CDR2 YYREEE (reference sequence).

The chain has TRBV27 and TRBJ2-1, with 10 bases lining up with TRBD2. The CDR3 totals 13 residues. Trimming took 6 bases from V and 8 from J; bases not matched to a gene: 4. Germline V lookup: CDR1 MNHEY, CDR2 SMNVEV (reference sequence). The CDR3 DNA reads TGTGCCAGCAGACAGCGGGAGGGGTATGAGCAGTTCTTC. This codes for CASRQREGYEQFF.

The rearrangement joins TRBV18 to TRBJ1-2; 8 nucleotides agree with TRBD1. Trimming at V came to 3 bases and at J to 7 bases, leaving 7 bases not matched to a gene. The CDR3 spans 14 residues. CDR1 is KGHSH and CDR2 is LQKENI in the germline V gene. Written as DNA, the CDR3 is TGTGCCAGCTCACCGCAGACAGGGGAAGGTGGCTACACCTTC. Translating gives CASSPQTGEGGYTF.

V gene TRBV4-1 combines with J gene TRBJ2-1; D uncertain. The CDR3 totals 14 residues. Trimming left V 9 bases short and J 2 bases short, with 14 bases between. The V gene's germline CDR1 is MGHRA and CDR2 YSYEKL. CDR3 nucleotides: TGCGCCAGTGGGTGGGGTACGACCTACAATGAGCAGTTCTTC. This codes for CASGWGTTYNEQFF.

This clone was seen just once. The sample contains more than one DNA sequence encoding this CDR3. The V gene is TRBV20-1, the J gene TRBJ2-7; the D is unclear. Germline-derived CDR1 and CDR2 are DFQATT and SNEGSKA (reference sequence). The ends were cut back, 1 base at V and 3 bases at J, with 4 bases in the middle. The CDR3 loop spans 11 amino acids. The CDR3 is CSARGDYEQYF. DNA for the CDR3: TGCAGTGCTAGAGGTGACTACGAGCAGTACTTC.

The chain carries TRBV7-2 and TRBJ2-2; D gene ambiguous. Germline lookup yields CDR1 SGHTA and CDR2 FQGNSA. The CDR3 runs to 14 residues. Trimming cost V 4 bases and J 6 bases, with 12 bases left between them. The CDR3 nucleotides read TGTGCCAGCAGCTCGGGTTTCGAGGCCGGGGAGCTGTTTTTT. It yields the protein CASSSGFEAGELFF.

The chain is built from TRBV7-9 and TRBJ2-3, with a possible D match to TRBD2 (5 bases). The CDR3 spans 16 residues. Trimming cost V 2 bases and J 6 bases, with 18 bases left between them. The V gene's germline CDR1 is SEHNR and CDR2 FQNEAQ (reference sequence). The CDR3 spells CASSLKLSGNADTQYF. CDR3 bases: TGTGCCAGCAGCTTAAAGTTATCCGGGAATGCTGATACGCAGTATTTT. Variable domain in full (rest from reference TRBV7-9 and TRBJ2-3): DTGVSQNPRHKITKRGQNVTFRCDPISEHNRLYWYRQTLGQGPEFLTYFQNEAQLEKSRLLSDRFSAERPKGSFSTLEIQRTEQGDSAMYLCASSLKLSGNADTQYFGPGTRLTVL.

The genes are TRBV4-1 and TRBJ2-7; D ambiguous. CDR1 is MGHRA and CDR2 is YSYEKL in the germline V gene. V lost 0 bases and J lost 0, with 6 bases in between. The length of the CDR3 is 14 residues. This chain's CDR3 is CASSQDPRSYEQYF. Written as DNA, the CDR3 is TGCGCCAGCAGCCAAGATCCCCGCTCCTACGAGCAGTACTTC.

The rearrangement uses TRBV11-2 and TRBJ2-7; D might be TRBD1 or TRBD2, each matching 5 bases. Trimming stripped 1 base from V and 12 bases from J, with 16 bases between. The CDR3 is 13 amino acids. The germline V gene encodes CDR1 SGHAT and CDR2 FQNNGV. CDR3 DNA: TGTGCCAGCAGCTTAGCCCCGGGGCGGCAGCCGTACTTC. The encoded protein is CASSLAPGRQPYF.

The chain employs TRBV27 and TRBJ2-1; 7 bases align to TRBD1. The CDR3 totals 14 residues. Germline assignment: CDR1 MNHEY and CDR2 SMNVEV (reference sequence). Trimming took 2 bases from V and 10 from J; bases not matched to a gene: 8. The CDR3 sequence: CASSLNDDRDEQFF. The CDR3 region has the DNA TGTGCCAGCAGTTTAAACGATGACAGGGACGAGCAGTTCTTC.

The rearrangement joins TRBV6-6 to TRBJ2-7; the match to TRBD2 covers 8 bases. CDR1 MNHNY and CDR2 SVGAGI come from the germline V gene (reference sequence). The V gene end was trimmed by 0 bases and the J gene end by 1 base; junction bases not matched to a gene: 5. This CDR3 region has 16 residues. The CDR3 DNA reads as TGTGCCAGCAGTTACTCAATAACTAGCGGATCCTACGAGCAGTACTTC. Translating gives CASSYSITSGSYEQYF.

The V and J genes are TRBV7-3 and TRBJ2-2, with TRBD1 as a possible D gene (7 bases). CDR3 size: 14 residues. Per the germline V gene, CDR1 is SGHTA and CDR2 is FQGTGA. V was trimmed by 4 bases and J by 6 bases, leaving 12 bases between them. Here the CDR3 DNA reads TGTGCCAGCAGCTCAACAGGGGAGGCCGGGGAGCTGTTTTTT. Translation gives CASSSTGEAGELFF.

V gene TRBV19 combines with J gene TRBJ2-2; D remains ambiguous. This CDR3 contains 16 residues. CDR1 is LNHDA and CDR2 is SQIVND in the germline V gene (reference sequence). The ends were cut back, 4 bases at V and 2 bases at J, with 14 bases in the middle. In DNA, the CDR3 is TGTGCCAGTAGTAGGGGATGGGTGGAAAACACCGGGGAGCTGTTTTTT. As protein: CASSRGWVENTGELFF.